One and the same sample provided the 20 T cell receptor beta chains below, sequenced in a study of blood T cells in healthy people across ages. The second PCR ran about 6 to 11 cycles with a sample-barcoded 5' primer and J-beta primers. TCRdb reprocessed the 5' RACE reads with MiXCR, giving one entry per CDR3 protein. In the table there are 1.5 million to 1.8 million distinct CDR3 sequences, less than 45% of which are singletons. The sequenced sample consisted of blood. All receptors come from a woman younger than 35 in good health.

This chain uses TRBV29-1 with TRBJ1-2; TRBD1 agrees at 9 bases. The V gene end was trimmed by 7 bases and the J gene end by 6 bases; junction bases not matched to a gene: 6. Germline assignment: CDR1 SQVTM and CDR2 ANQGSEA. The CDR3 spans 12 residues. CDR3 sequence reads: CSAWGTGNGYTF. The CDR3 DNA reads as TGCAGCGCTTGGGGGACAGGGAATGGCTACACCTTC. The whole variable domain, remainder taken from reference TRBV29-1 and TRBJ1-2, is SAVISQKPSRDICQRGTSLTIQCQVDSQVTMMFWYRQQPGQSLTLIATANQGSEATYESGFVIDKFPISRPNLTFSTLTVSNMSPEDSSIYLCSAWGTGNGYTFGSGTRLTVV.

There are a few counts of this clonotype. The V call is TRBV2, the J call TRBJ1-5, with D hard to call. Trimming took off 6 bases at V and 6 bases at J, with 12 bases between the two ends. This CDR3 spans 13 amino acids. Germline V gene data show CDR1 as SNHLY and CDR2 as FYNNEI. CDR3 DNA: TGTGCCAGCAGGGGGTTGGGATCTCAGCCCCAGCATTTT. Residues: CASRGLGSQPQHF.

The rearrangement links TRBV20-1 to TRBJ2-5; 8 bases fit TRBD1. Germline loops: CDR1 DFQATT, CDR2 SNEGSKA (reference sequence). The CDR3 runs 13 residues. The J segment lost 3 bases and the V segment lost 5 bases, leaving 5 bases of the junction unmatched. The CDR3 DNA reads TGCAGTGCTGGTGAACAGGGGGAAGAGACCCAGTACTTC. It translates to CSAGEQGEETQYF.

This clonotype has ten or more counts. The chain has TRBV29-1 and TRBJ2-1, with D unclear. Germline V gene sequence: CDR1 SQVTM, CDR2 ANQGSEA. The CDR3 consists of 13 residues. Trimming took 4 bases from V and 3 from J, leaving 10 bases between them. The CDR3 spells CSVVSQSYNEQFF. CDR3 nucleotides: TGCAGCGTTGTTAGTCAGAGCTACAATGAGCAGTTCTTC.

The rearrangement joins TRBV7-2 to TRBJ2-1, with TRBD2 identical over 7 bases. Looked up from germline, CDR1 is SGHTA and CDR2 is FQGNSA. The CDR3 loop spans 14 amino acids. The V segment lost 0 bases and the J segment 7 bases; nucleotides outside the gene matches: 3. CDR3 nucleotides: TGTGCCAGCAGCTTAGCAGTGGGAGGGAATGAGCAGTTCTTC. It is translated as CASSLAVGGNEQFF.

The CDR3 sequence: CASSPDRVRSYEQYF. CDR3 nucleotides: TGTGCCAGCAGCCCGGACAGGGTGCGTTCCTACGAGCAGTACTTC. This chain links TRBV7-2 with TRBJ2-7; TRBD1 agrees at 8 bases. Germline CDR1 is SGHTA and CDR2 is FQGNSA. The length of the CDR3 is 15 residues. V shed 5 bases and J 1 base; nucleotides not matched to a gene: 7.

This chain uses TRBV9 with TRBJ2-5, with D perhaps TRBD2 (6 bases). CDR1 is SGDLS, CDR2 YYNGEE, per germline. The CDR3 length is 16 residues. The V end was cut by 4 bases, the J end by 3 bases, with 19 bases between. The CDR3 DNA reads TGTGCCAGCAGCAAACCTCCCATTGGGGGGAAAGAGACCCAGTACTTC. Residues: CASSKPPIGGKETQYF. Drawing the rest from reference TRBV9 and TRBJ2-5, the complete variable domain is DSGVTQTPKHLITATGQRVTLRCSPRSGDLSVYWYQQSLDQGLQFLIQYYNGEERAKGNILERFSAQQFPDLHSELNLSSLELGDSALYFCASSKPPIGGKETQYFGPGTRLLVL.

The genes are TRBV9 and TRBJ2-1; maybe TRBD2 (5 bases). The J call may be faulty, since TRBJ2-7 better matches the DNA end. This CDR3 is built from 16 residues. Germline V gives CDR1 SGDLS, CDR2 YYNGEE. CDR3 in amino acids: CASTPFSAVSYNEQYF. The CDR3 DNA reads as TGTGCCAGCACCCCCTTTAGCGCGGTCTCCTACAATGAGCAGTACTTC.

This clonotype was seen only once. A much larger clonotype is one base distant, so this may be a read error. Since no conserved phenylalanine or tryptophan closes the CDR3, a read error is the likely cause. V is TRBV4-3 and J is TRBJ2-3; either TRBD1 or TRBD2 may fit D (5 bases each). Trimming left V 0 bases short and J 3 bases short, with 7 bases between. Germline V CDR1 and CDR2: LGHNA, YSLEER. The CDR3 runs to 14 residues. The CDR3 protein is CASSQDGGTDTQYL. The DNA for the CDR3 is TGCGCCAGCAGCCAAGATGGGGGTACAGATACGCAGTATTTG.

The chain is built from TRBV6-2 or TRBV6-3 and TRBJ2-1; D may correspond to TRBD1 or TRBD2 (5 bases each). Germline V lookup: CDR1 MNHEY, CDR2 SVGEGT. The CDR3 totals 18 residues. The V end was cut by 0 bases, the J end by 0 bases, with 15 bases between. CDR3 bases: TGTGCCAGCAGTTACTCCCCGAACGGGGACCACTCCTACAATGAGCAGTTCTTC. This gives the protein CASSYSPNGDHSYNEQFF.

The table lists this clonotype with a few counts. The genes are TRBV29-1 and TRBJ1-1, with TRBD1 matching 7 bases. The CDR3 runs 13 residues. Trimming cost V 2 bases and J 4 bases; bases outside gene matches: 4. CDR1 SQVTM and CDR2 ANQGSEA come from the germline V gene. The CDR3 DNA reads as TGCAGCGTTGAAACAGGGGTGGGCACTGAAGCTTTCTTT. Translated: CSVETGVGTEAFF.

The V gene is TRBV20-1, the J gene TRBJ2-3; the D gene is possibly TRBD2 (5 bases). This CDR3 is 17 amino acids long. Trimming shortened V by 0 bases and J by 1 base, and 17 bases separated the two germline ends. The V gene's germline CDR1 is DFQATT and CDR2 SNEGSKA (reference sequence). For the CDR3, the DNA is TGCAGTGCTAGAGAGTCACAGCGGATAGAGCGCACAGATACGCAGTATTTT. This encodes CSARESQRIERTDTQYF.

This chain links TRBV20-1 with TRBJ1-5; 12 bases align to TRBD1. Germline assignment: CDR1 DFQATT and CDR2 SNEGSKA (reference sequence). The CDR3 contains 18 residues. The ends lost 5 bases at V and 6 bases at J; junction bases unmatched: 17. Here the CDR3 reads CSAWGQGARGRDGQPQHF. As DNA, the CDR3 is TGCAGTGCTTGGGGACAGGGGGCGCGAGGTAGGGACGGTCAGCCCCAGCATTTT.

The rearrangement joins TRBV20-1 to TRBJ2-2; the D gene is possibly TRBD2 (6 bases). The CDR3 sequence is 14 residues long. In germline, CDR1 is DFQATT, CDR2 SNEGSKA (reference sequence). The V end was cut by 6 bases, the J end by 4 bases, with 15 bases between. The CDR3 sequence: CSARDGGGTGELFF. Here the CDR3 DNA reads TGCAGTGCCCGGGACGGGGGAGGCACCGGGGAGCTGTTTTTT.

This clonotype was seen a handful of times. J is TRBJ1-2 and V is TRBV28; possible D gene TRBD1, 5 bases. This CDR3 spans 13 amino acids. Between the trimmed V and J ends, which lost 5 bases and 8 bases, there was a span of 15 bases. Germline CDR1 is MDHEN and CDR2 is SYDVKM. The CDR3 bases are TGTGCCAGCAGTCTCCCCCCGACAGAAGGCTACACCTTC. This translates into CASSLPPTEGYTF.

In this sample, this clonotype turned up a few times. V is TRBV11-3 and J is TRBJ2-1; 14 positions match TRBD2. Unmatched junction bases numbered 5, after V lost 2 bases and J lost 8 bases. Germline CDR1 is SGHNT and CDR2 is YENEEA. This CDR3 is 16 amino acids long. The CDR3 region is CASSLSGLAGVHEQFF. The CDR3 bases are TGTGCCAGCAGCTTATCGGGACTAGCGGGAGTCCATGAGCAGTTCTTC.

The V gene is TRBV9, the J gene TRBJ2-1, with 10 bases aligning to TRBD2. Germline V gives CDR1 SGDLS, CDR2 YYNGEE. The CDR3 spans 15 residues. V was pared by 3 bases and J by 7 bases, with 7 bases of the junction left unmatched. The DNA of the CDR3 is TGTGCCAGCAGCGCCCTAGCGGGAGACGGAAATGAGCAGTTCTTC. The encoded protein is CASSALAGDGNEQFF.

This clonotype was counted between two and nine times. The chain has TRBV5-1 and TRBJ1-2; D is unresolved. The CDR3 has 13 amino acids. Germline CDR1 is SGHRS and CDR2 is YFSETQ. V was shortened by 2 bases and J by 6 bases, with 11 bases between the two germline ends. DNA for the CDR3: TGCGCCAGCAGCTTAGGCCGGACGGATGGCTACACCTTC. Encoded protein: CASSLGRTDGYTF.

The rearrangement joins TRBV10-3 to TRBJ2-7; TRBD1 might be the D (6 bases). The DNA end lines up better with TRBJ2-4; the J call may be wrong. Germline CDR1 reads ENHRY; CDR2 reads SYGVKD. The CDR3 length is 13 residues. Here the CDR3 DNA reads TGTGCCACCCTGGACAGAACGGAAAACATTCAGTACTTC. Residues: CATLDRTENIQYF.

V is TRBV12-3 or TRBV12-4 and J is TRBJ1-2; D is perhaps TRBD1 (6 bases). V was cut by 7 bases and J by 6 bases, with 15 bases left in between. The CDR3 is made up of 13 amino acids. The CDR3 protein is CASILHREDGYTF. CDR3 nucleotide sequence: TGTGCCAGCATCCTCCACAGGGAGGATGGCTACACCTTC.